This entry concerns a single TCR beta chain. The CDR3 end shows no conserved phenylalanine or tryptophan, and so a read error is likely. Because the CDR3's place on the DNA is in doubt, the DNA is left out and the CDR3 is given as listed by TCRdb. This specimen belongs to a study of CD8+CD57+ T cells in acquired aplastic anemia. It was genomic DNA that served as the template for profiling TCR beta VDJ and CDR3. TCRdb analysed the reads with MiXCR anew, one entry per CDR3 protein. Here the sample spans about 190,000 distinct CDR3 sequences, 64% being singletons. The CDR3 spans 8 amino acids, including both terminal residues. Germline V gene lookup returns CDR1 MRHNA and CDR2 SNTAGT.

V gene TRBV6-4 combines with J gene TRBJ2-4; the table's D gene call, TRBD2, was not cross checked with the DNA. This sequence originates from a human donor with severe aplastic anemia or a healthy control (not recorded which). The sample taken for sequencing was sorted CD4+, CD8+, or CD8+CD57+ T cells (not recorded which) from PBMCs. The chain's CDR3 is CASSEREV.